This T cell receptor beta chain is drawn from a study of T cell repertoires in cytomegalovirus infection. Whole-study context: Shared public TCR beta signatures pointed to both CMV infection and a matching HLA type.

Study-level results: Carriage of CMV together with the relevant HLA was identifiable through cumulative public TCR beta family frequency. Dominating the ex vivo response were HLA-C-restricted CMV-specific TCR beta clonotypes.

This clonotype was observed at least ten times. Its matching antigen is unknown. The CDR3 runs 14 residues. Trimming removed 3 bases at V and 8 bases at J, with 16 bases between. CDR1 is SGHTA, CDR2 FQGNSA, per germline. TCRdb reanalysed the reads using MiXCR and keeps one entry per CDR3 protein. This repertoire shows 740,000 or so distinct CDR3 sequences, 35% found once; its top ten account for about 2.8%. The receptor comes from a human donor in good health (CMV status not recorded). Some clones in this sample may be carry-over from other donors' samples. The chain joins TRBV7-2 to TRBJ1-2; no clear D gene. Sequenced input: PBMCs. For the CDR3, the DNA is TGTGCCAGCAGCTTGGAGCCCTCGAGCTTGGGCTACACCTTC. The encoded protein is CASSLEPSSLGYTF.